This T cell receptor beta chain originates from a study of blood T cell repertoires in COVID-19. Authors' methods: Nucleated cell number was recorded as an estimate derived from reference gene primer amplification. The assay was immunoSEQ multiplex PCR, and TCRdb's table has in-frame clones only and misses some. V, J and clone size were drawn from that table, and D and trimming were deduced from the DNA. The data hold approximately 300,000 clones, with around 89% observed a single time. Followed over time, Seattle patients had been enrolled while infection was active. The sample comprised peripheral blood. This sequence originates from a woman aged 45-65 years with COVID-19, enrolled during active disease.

Here the CDR3 reads CASSLHPGRGTLRREQYF. Here the CDR3 DNA reads TGTGCCAGCAGCCTACACCCCGGGAGGGGCACGCTCCGGCGCGAGCAGTACTTC. The chain carries TRBV11-2 and TRBJ2-7; TRBD2 aligns across 8 bases. The CDR3 is 18 amino acids. The V segment lost 5 bases and the J segment 6 bases; nucleotides outside the gene matches: 21. Germline loops: CDR1 SGHAT, CDR2 FQNNGV. Full variable domain (rest looked up from reference TRBV11-2 and TRBJ2-7): EAGVAQSPRYKIIEKRQSVAFWCNPISGHATLYWYQQILGQGPKLLIQFQNNGVVDDSQLPKDRFSAERLKGVDSTLKIQPAKLEDSAVYLCASSLHPGRGTLRREQYFGPGTRLTVT.